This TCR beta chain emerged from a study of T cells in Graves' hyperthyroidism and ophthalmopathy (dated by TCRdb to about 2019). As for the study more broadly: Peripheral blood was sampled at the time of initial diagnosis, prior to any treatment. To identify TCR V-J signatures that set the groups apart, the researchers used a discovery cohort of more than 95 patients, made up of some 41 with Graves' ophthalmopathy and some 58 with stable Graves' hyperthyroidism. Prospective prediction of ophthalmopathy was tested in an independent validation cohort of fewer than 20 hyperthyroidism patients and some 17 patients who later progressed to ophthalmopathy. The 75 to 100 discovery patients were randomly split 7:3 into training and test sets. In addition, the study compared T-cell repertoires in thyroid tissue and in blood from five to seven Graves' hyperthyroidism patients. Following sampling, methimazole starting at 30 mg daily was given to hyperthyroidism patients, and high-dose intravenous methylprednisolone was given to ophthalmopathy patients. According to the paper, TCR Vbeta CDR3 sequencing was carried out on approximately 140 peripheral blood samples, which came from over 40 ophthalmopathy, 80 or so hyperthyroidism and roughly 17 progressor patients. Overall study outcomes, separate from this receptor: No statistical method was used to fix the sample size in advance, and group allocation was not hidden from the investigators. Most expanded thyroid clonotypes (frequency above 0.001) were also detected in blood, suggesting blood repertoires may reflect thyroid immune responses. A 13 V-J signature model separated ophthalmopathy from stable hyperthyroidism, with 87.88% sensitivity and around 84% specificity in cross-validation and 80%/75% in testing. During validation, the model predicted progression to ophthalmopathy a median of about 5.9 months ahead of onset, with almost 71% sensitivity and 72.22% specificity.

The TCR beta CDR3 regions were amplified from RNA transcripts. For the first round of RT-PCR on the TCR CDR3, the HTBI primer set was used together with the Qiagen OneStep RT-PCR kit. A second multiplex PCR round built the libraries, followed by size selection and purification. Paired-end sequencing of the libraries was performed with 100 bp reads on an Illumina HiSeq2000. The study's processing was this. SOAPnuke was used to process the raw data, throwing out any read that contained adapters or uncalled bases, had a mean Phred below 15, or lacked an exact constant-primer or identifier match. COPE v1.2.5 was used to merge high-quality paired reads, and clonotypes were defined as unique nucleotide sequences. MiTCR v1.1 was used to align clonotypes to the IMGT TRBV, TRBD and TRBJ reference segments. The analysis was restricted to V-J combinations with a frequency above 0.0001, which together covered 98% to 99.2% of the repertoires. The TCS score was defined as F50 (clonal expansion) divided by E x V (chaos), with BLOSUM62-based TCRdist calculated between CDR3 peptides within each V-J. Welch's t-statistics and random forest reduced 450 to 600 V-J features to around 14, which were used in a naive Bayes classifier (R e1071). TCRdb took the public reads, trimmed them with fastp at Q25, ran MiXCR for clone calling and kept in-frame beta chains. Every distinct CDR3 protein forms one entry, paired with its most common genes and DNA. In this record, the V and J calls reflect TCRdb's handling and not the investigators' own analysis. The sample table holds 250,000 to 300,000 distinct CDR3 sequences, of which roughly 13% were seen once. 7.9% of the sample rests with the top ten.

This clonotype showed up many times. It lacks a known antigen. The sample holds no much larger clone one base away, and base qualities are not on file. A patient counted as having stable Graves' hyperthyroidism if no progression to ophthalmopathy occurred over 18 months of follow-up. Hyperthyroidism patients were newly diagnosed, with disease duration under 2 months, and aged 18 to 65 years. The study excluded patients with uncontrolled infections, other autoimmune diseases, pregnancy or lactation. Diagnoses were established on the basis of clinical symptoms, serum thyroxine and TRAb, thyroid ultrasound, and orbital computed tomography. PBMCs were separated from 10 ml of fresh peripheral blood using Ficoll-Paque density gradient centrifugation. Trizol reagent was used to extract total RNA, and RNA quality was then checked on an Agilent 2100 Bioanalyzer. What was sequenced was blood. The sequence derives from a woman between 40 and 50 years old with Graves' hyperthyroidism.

This receptor carries the CDR3 CASSLPLGVQFSYNEQFF. The sequence in DNA is TGTGCCAGCAGTTTGCCCTTGGGAGTTCAATTCTCCTACAATGAGCAGTTCTTC. The receptor chain draws on TRBV28 and TRBJ2-1, with a weak D call of TRBD2 (5 bases match). The junction carries 18 bases between V and J, which are trimmed by 3 bases and 0 bases respectively. The germline V gene yields MDHEN for CDR1 and SYDVKM for CDR2. The CDR3 sequence holds 18 residues, the cysteine and phenylalanine included. The DNA shown is the 54-base CDR3, in frame from base 1.